The 18 T cell receptor beta chains in this list originate from one sample, sequenced in a study of cytomegalovirus exposure and HLA in healthy donors. 13 Jbeta primers and 60 Vbeta primers were used for the PCR. The table came from immunoSEQ multiplex PCR; TCRdb's copy has only in-frame clones and leaves some out. The data show 150,000 to 200,000 clones, around 77% seen once. Specimen: PBMCs. The receptor set was obtained from a man in his forties or fifties in good health and CMV-seronegative.

The V and J genes are TRBV6-4 and TRBJ2-1, with a weak D call TRBD1 (6 bases). V was trimmed by 6 bases and J by 4 bases, leaving 16 bases between them. The CDR3 length is 15 residues. Germline CDR1 is MRHNA and CDR2 is SNTAGT. The DNA of the CDR3 is TGTGCCAGCAGCAAACAGGGTGTTGGATACAATGAGCAGTTCTTC. Amino acid sequence: CASSKQGVGYNEQFF.

A word on this clone: Germline is not matched at one junction end, which may reflect a read error. This chain connects TRBV7-9 to TRBJ2-7; D perhaps matches TRBD2 (5 bases). CDR1 and CDR2 from the germline V gene are SEHNR and FQNEAQ (reference sequence). CDR3 length equals 13 residues. CDR3 DNA sequence: TGTTCCAGCAGCTTAGCGCGAGATTACGAGCAGTACTTC. Its protein is CSSSLARDYEQYF.

The genes are TRBV28 and TRBJ2-1; TRBD2 is a possible D gene (6 bases). CDR3 length: 13 amino acids. Germline assignment: CDR1 MDHEN and CDR2 SYDVKM. V was cut by 3 bases and J by 10 bases, with 13 bases left in between. CDR3 region: CASSLGTSGEQFF. The CDR3 bases are TGTGCCAGCAGTTTGGGGACTTCGGGCGAGCAGTTCTTC.

J is TRBJ2-6 and V is TRBV25-1, with 9 bases that match TRBD1. V was pared by 8 bases and J by 2 bases, with 7 bases of the junction left unmatched. Germline assignment: CDR1 MGHDK and CDR2 SYGVNS. The CDR3 consists of 16 residues. The CDR3 nucleotides read TGTGCCAGCGGAGAACAGGGGGCGGCTGGGGCCAACGTCCTGACTTTC. Translated, it gives CASGEQGAAGANVLTF.

The V and J genes are TRBV6-1 and TRBJ1-6, with a weak D call TRBD1 (5 bases). The CDR3 covers 13 residues. V shed 3 bases and J shed 7 bases, with 7 bases lying between them. Germline V gene lookup returns CDR1 MNHNS and CDR2 SASEGT. CDR3 sequence: CASSDRENSPLHF. CDR3 sequence (DNA): TGTGCCAGCAGTGACAGGGAAAATTCACCCCTCCACTTT.

This rearrangement joins TRBV10-3 to TRBJ1-1, with D possibly being TRBD1 (5 bases). The CDR3 has 13 residues. V lost 2 bases, J lost 4 bases, and 8 bases lay in between. Germline V gives CDR1 ENHRY, CDR2 SYGVKD. CDR3 in DNA: TGTGCCATCAGTGAGGGTCAGGGCACTGAAGCTTTCTTT. Translated, it gives CAISEGQGTEAFF.

The rearrangement joins TRBV11-3 to TRBJ2-1, with a possible D match to TRBD2 (6 bases). The CDR3 consists of 13 residues. Germline assignment: CDR1 SGHNT and CDR2 YENEEA. V was cut by 4 bases and J by 9 bases, with 13 bases left in between. The DNA of the CDR3 is TGTGCCAGCAGCTCCGGGGGAGCAGGTGAGCAGTTCTTC. Its protein product is CASSSGGAGEQFF. The full variable domain, its missing parts supplied by reference TRBV11-3 and TRBJ2-1, is EAGVVQSPRYKIIEKKQPVAFWCNPISGHNTLYWYLQNLGQGPELLIRYENEEAVDDSQLPKDRFSAERLKGVDSTLKIQPAELGDSAVYLCASSSGGAGEQFFGPGTRLTVL.

This rearrangement joins TRBV19 to TRBJ1-5; 9 positions match TRBD1. V dropped 10 bases and J dropped 7; count of bases not matched to a gene: 5. CDR3 size: 12 residues. CDR1 and CDR2 from the germline V gene are LNHDA and SQIVND (reference sequence). CDR3 nucleotide sequence: TGTGCCACCCGGACAGGGGCCCAGCCCCAGCATTTT. Protein sequence: CATRTGAQPQHF. The full variable domain, with the rest looked up from reference TRBV19 and TRBJ1-5, is DGGITQSPKYLFRKEGQNVTLSCEQNLNHDAMYWYRQDPGQGLRLIYYSQIVNDFQKGDIAEGYSVSREKKESFPLTVTSAQKNPTAFYLCATRTGAQPQHFGDGTRLSIL.

The chain couples TRBV11-2 to TRBJ2-2; D is ambiguous. Per germline, CDR1 SGHAT and CDR2 FQNNGV. V was clipped by 5 bases and J by 4 bases, with 11 bases between them. CDR3 length: 14 residues. The CDR3 spells CASSPTPGTGELFF. Here the CDR3 DNA reads TGTGCCAGCAGCCCAACCCCAGGCACCGGGGAGCTGTTTTTT.

This clone was counted only a few times. This chain connects TRBV7-6 to TRBJ1-3; a weak D match, TRBD1 (6 bases). This CDR3 has 18 amino acids. V gave up 2 bases and J gave up 0 bases, with 17 bases separating them. Germline CDR1 and CDR2: SGHVS and FNYEAQ. CDR3 in amino acids: CASSLRPWTDSSGNTIYF. Written as DNA, the CDR3 is TGTGCCAGCAGCTTACGACCCTGGACGGACAGCTCTGGAAACACCATATATTTT. Full variable domain (outside the CDR3, taken from reference TRBV7-6 and TRBJ1-3): GAGVSQSPRYKVTKRGQDVALRCDPISGHVSLYWYRQALGQGPEFLTYFNYEAQQDKSGLPNDRFSAERPEGSISTLTIQRTEQRDSAMYRCASSLRPWTDSSGNTIYFGEGSWLTVV.

The chain has TRBV5-6 and TRBJ1-4, with D possibly matching TRBD1 (5 bases). V shed 0 bases and J shed 6 bases, with 9 bases lying between them. Germline lookup yields CDR1 SGHDT and CDR2 YYEEEE. The CDR3 spans 14 residues. The CDR3 coding sequence is TGTGCCAGCAGCTTGGCTGGGGGGGATGAAAAACTGTTTTTT. It translates to CASSLAGGDEKLFF.

The genes are TRBV21-1 and TRBJ2-7; the table's TRBD2 call for D was not verified on the DNA. TRBV21-1 is tagged as a pseudogene. The CDR3 loop spans 15 amino acids. In nucleotides, the CDR3 is TGTGCCAGCAGCAAAGGGACTAGCGGGATACGCGAGCAGTACTTC. Translated, it gives CASSKGTSGIREQYF.

V is TRBV7-8 and J is TRBJ1-2; D ambiguous. Trimming pared 5 bases from V and 3 bases from J, leaving 16 bases between. Germline loops: CDR1 SGHVS, CDR2 FQNEAQ. The CDR3 is 15 residues long. Here the CDR3 reads CASSLLPGLDYGYTF. CDR3 DNA: TGTGCCAGCAGCCTCCTCCCCGGACTCGACTATGGCTACACCTTC.

This chain connects TRBV7-6 to TRBJ1-2, with a weak D call TRBD1 (6 bases). The CDR3 spans 13 residues. Trimming removed 2 bases at V and 8 bases at J, with 12 bases between. Germline V lookup: CDR1 SGHVS, CDR2 FNYEAQ. CDR3 loop: CASSLPGAGGYTF. As DNA, the CDR3 is TGTGCCAGCAGCTTACCAGGGGCAGGGGGCTACACCTTC.

The chain has TRBV2 and TRBJ2-3; 12 bases are a match to TRBD2. The CDR3 sequence is 16 residues long. Germline V gives CDR1 SNHLY, CDR2 FYNNEI. The V gene end was trimmed by 6 bases and the J gene end by 5 bases; junction bases not matched to a gene: 9. The CDR3 protein is CASSRRLAGEGDTQYF. CDR3 DNA: TGTGCCAGCAGCCGCCGACTAGCGGGAGAGGGAGATACGCAGTATTTT.

V gene TRBV7-6 combines with J gene TRBJ1-1; D is unresolved. Germline-derived CDR1 and CDR2 are SGHVS and FNYEAQ. V was shortened by 3 bases and J by 4 bases, with 15 bases between the two germline ends. This CDR3 contains 15 residues. The CDR3 is CASSFRTGGTTEAFF. The CDR3 DNA reads TGTGCCAGCAGCTTCCGGACGGGAGGAACCACTGAAGCTTTCTTT.

J is TRBJ2-1 and V is TRBV4-1; maybe TRBD2 (6 bases). The germline V gene encodes CDR1 MGHRA and CDR2 YSYEKL. This CDR3 is 15 amino acids long. V was shortened by 3 bases and J by 8 bases, with 17 bases between the two germline ends. The CDR3 DNA reads as TGCGCCAGCAGCCATCACGGCGGGGAGCGCTATGAGCAGTTCTTC. The encoded protein is CASSHHGGERYEQFF.

V gene TRBV5-1 combines with J gene TRBJ2-7; 10 bases map to TRBD2. The J segment lost 5 bases and the V segment lost 5 bases, leaving 16 bases of the junction unmatched. The CDR3 consists of 17 residues. The germline V gene has CDR1 SGHRS and CDR2 YFSETQ. The CDR3 nucleotides are TGCGCCAGCAGTCTGGGGGGCGCGAGCGGGAGGGAGCACGAGCAGTACTTC. Translated, it gives CASSLGGASGREHEQYF.